A selection of T cell receptor beta chains follows, all from one sample in a study of blood T cell repertoires in COVID-19. Profiling relied on immunoSEQ multiplex PCR, and the TCRdb table lists in-frame clones only, not all of them. In the table there are 450,000 to 600,000 clones, around 90% of which are singletons. Material: PBMCs or T cells enriched from blood (not recorded which). Every receptor here comes from a woman between 18 and 29 years old who had recovered from COVID-19. CDR3s include the opening cysteine and the closing phenylalanine or tryptophan. A D gene is named only where the DNA matches it firmly. The size of a clone is reported for some rows only, either as once, few or many, or as a class for expanded clones.

clone_size: -
d_call: -
cdr3_length: 14
v_call: TRBV5-1
j_call: TRBJ1-2
cdr3_aa: CASSLGAGSYGYTF
cdr3_nt: TGCGCCAGCAGCTTGGGCGCGGGTAGCTATGGCTACACCTTC

clone_size: -
d_call: -
cdr3_length: 11
v_call: TRBV20-1
j_call: TRBJ2-3
cdr3_aa: CSALTTDTQYF
cdr3_nt: TGCAGTGCCCTCACTACAGATACGCAGTATTTT

clone_size: -
d_call: -
cdr3_length: 15
v_call: TRBV19
j_call: TRBJ1-5
cdr3_aa: CASSIMGREDQPQHF
cdr3_nt: TGTGCCAGTAGTATAATGGGAAGGGAGGATCAGCCCCAGCATTTT

clone_size: -
d_call: TRBD1
cdr3_length: 12
v_call: TRBV18
j_call: TRBJ2-7
cdr3_aa: CASSRQGSEQYF
cdr3_nt: TGTGCCAGCTCAAGACAGGGATCCGAGCAGTACTTC

clone_size: -
d_call: -
cdr3_length: 16
v_call: TRBV6-5
j_call: TRBJ1-5
cdr3_aa: CASSSIEGLGNQPQHF
cdr3_nt: TGTGCCAGCAGTTCGATAGAGGGATTAGGGAATCAGCCCCAGCATTTT

clone_size: -
d_call: TRBD1
cdr3_length: 15
v_call: TRBV5-1
j_call: TRBJ2-5
cdr3_aa: CASSSHRGVGETQYF
cdr3_nt: TGCGCCAGCAGCTCCCACAGGGGTGTCGGGGAGACCCAGTACTTC

clone_size: -
d_call: -
cdr3_length: 16
v_call: TRBV19
j_call: TRBJ1-3
cdr3_aa: CASSTGDSLSGNTIYF
cdr3_nt: TGTGCCAGTAGTACCGGGGACTCCCTCTCTGGAAACACCATATATTTT

clone_size: -
d_call: TRBD2
cdr3_length: 14
v_call: TRBV19
j_call: TRBJ2-7
cdr3_aa: CARGWGGAPYEQYF
cdr3_nt: TGTGCCCGTGGTTGGGGGGGTGCTCCCTACGAGCAGTACTTC

clone_size: -
d_call: -
cdr3_length: 14
v_call: TRBV19
j_call: TRBJ2-1
cdr3_aa: CASSMRRQLDEQFF
cdr3_nt: TGTGCCAGTAGTATGAGAAGACAGCTGGATGAGCAGTTCTTC

clone_size: few
d_call: TRBD1
cdr3_length: 19
v_call: TRBV29-1
j_call: TRBJ1-6
cdr3_aa: CSVDWDRVKSFSYNSPLHF
cdr3_nt: TGCAGCGTTGATTGGGACAGGGTTAAGTCGTTCTCCTATAATTCACCCCTCCACTTT

clone_size: -
d_call: -
cdr3_length: 14
v_call: TRBV10-1
j_call: TRBJ2-3
cdr3_aa: CASSEEGDTDTQYF
cdr3_nt: TGCGCCAGCAGTGAAGAGGGGGACACAGATACGCAGTATTTT

clone_size: -
d_call: TRBD1
cdr3_length: 14
v_call: TRBV19
j_call: TRBJ1-2
cdr3_aa: CASSHRDRGRGYTF
cdr3_nt: TGTGCCAGTAGTCACCGGGACAGGGGGCGCGGCTACACCTTC

clone_size: many
d_call: -
cdr3_length: 15
v_call: TRBV6-5
j_call: TRBJ2-4
cdr3_aa: CASSSLGEGGNIQYF
cdr3_nt: TGTGCCAGCTCCTCGCTGGGGGAGGGGGGGAACATTCAGTACTTC

clone_size: -
d_call: -
cdr3_length: 16
v_call: TRBV19
j_call: TRBJ1-5
cdr3_aa: CASSTRTGPGRQPQHF
cdr3_nt: TGTGCCAGTAGTACCCGAACAGGGCCGGGTCGTCAGCCCCAGCATTTT

clone_size: -
d_call: TRBD1
cdr3_length: 14
v_call: TRBV18
j_call: TRBJ2-2
cdr3_aa: CATFQGADTGELFF
cdr3_nt: TGTGCCACCTTCCAGGGGGCCGACACCGGGGAGCTGTTTTTT

clone_size: -
d_call: -
cdr3_length: 17
v_call: TRBV5-4
j_call: TRBJ1-4
cdr3_aa: CASSSLPSGATNEKLFF
cdr3_nt: TGTGCCAGCAGCTCTCTCCCGAGCGGGGCTACTAATGAAAAACTGTTTTTT

clone_size: -
d_call: -
cdr3_length: 14
v_call: TRBV3-1/TRBV3-2
j_call: TRBJ2-7
cdr3_aa: CASSQGAGPRGQYF
cdr3_nt: TGTGCCAGCAGCCAAGGCGCAGGGCCGAGAGGGCAGTACTTC

clone_size: -
d_call: -
cdr3_length: 16
v_call: TRBV9
j_call: TRBJ2-7
cdr3_aa: CASSVDPAPGSYEQYF
cdr3_nt: TGTGCCAGCAGCGTAGATCCAGCGCCGGGCTCCTACGAGCAGTACTTC

clone_size: -
d_call: TRBD1
cdr3_length: 13
v_call: TRBV6-5
j_call: TRBJ1-2
cdr3_aa: CASRRGGPYGYTF
cdr3_nt: TGTGCCAGCAGGCGAGGGGGCCCCTATGGCTACACCTTC

clone_size: -
d_call: -
cdr3_length: 12
v_call: TRBV27
j_call: TRBJ1-1
cdr3_aa: CASSLDGSEAFF
cdr3_nt: TGTGCCAGCAGTTTAGACGGGTCCGAAGCTTTCTTT

clone_size: -
d_call: TRBD2
cdr3_length: 16
v_call: TRBV3-1/TRBV3-2
j_call: TRBJ2-5
cdr3_aa: CASSLLAGGFGETQYF
cdr3_nt: TGTGCCAGCAGCCTCCTAGCGGGGGGTTTCGGAGAGACCCAGTACTTC

clone_size: -
d_call: -
cdr3_length: 13
v_call: TRBV12-3/TRBV12-4
j_call: TRBJ1-4
cdr3_aa: CASSLVGAEKLFF
cdr3_nt: TGTGCCAGCAGTTTAGTAGGGGCTGAAAAACTGTTTTTT

clone_size: -
d_call: TRBD1
cdr3_length: 18
v_call: TRBV19
j_call: TRBJ2-6
cdr3_aa: CASSIVGGTGDRANVLTF
cdr3_nt: TGTGCCAGTAGTATAGTGGGAGGGACAGGGGACAGGGCCAACGTCCTGACTTTC

clone_size: -
d_call: -
cdr3_length: 14
v_call: TRBV12-5
j_call: TRBJ2-2
cdr3_aa: CASGPFANTGELFF
cdr3_nt: TGTGCTAGTGGCCCCTTCGCGAACACCGGGGAGCTGTTTTTT

clone_size: -
d_call: -
cdr3_length: 13
v_call: TRBV6-5
j_call: TRBJ2-5
cdr3_aa: CASSSYSWETQYF
cdr3_nt: TGTGCCAGCAGTTCCTACTCGTGGGAGACCCAGTACTTC

clone_size: -
d_call: -
cdr3_length: 12
v_call: TRBV6-4
j_call: TRBJ1-1
cdr3_aa: CASSAGSTEAFF
cdr3_nt: TGTGCCAGCAGTGCCGGGTCGACTGAAGCTTTCTTT

clone_size: once
d_call: TRBD1
cdr3_length: 14
v_call: TRBV5-4
j_call: TRBJ2-1
cdr3_aa: CASSSGQFYNEQFF
cdr3_nt: TGTGCCAGCAGCTCGGGACAGTTCTACAATGAGCAGTTCTTC

clone_size: once
d_call: TRBD1
cdr3_length: 14
v_call: TRBV4-1
j_call: TRBJ2-3
cdr3_aa: CASEGRGRIDTQYF
cdr3_nt: TGCGCCAGCGAGGGCAGGGGGCGGATAGATACGCAGTATTTT

clone_size: -
d_call: TRBD1
cdr3_length: 16
v_call: TRBV19
j_call: TRBJ1-6
cdr3_aa: CASTLTGGFYNSPLHF
cdr3_nt: TGTGCCAGTACCCTCACAGGGGGCTTCTATAATTCACCCCTCCACTTT

clone_size: -
d_call: -
cdr3_length: 16
v_call: TRBV9
j_call: TRBJ2-3
cdr3_aa: CASSVAAGPSTDTQYF
cdr3_nt: TGTGCCAGCAGCGTAGCGGCAGGGCCTAGCACAGATACGCAGTATTTT

clone_size: -
d_call: TRBD1
cdr3_length: 14
v_call: TRBV5-1
j_call: TRBJ2-2
cdr3_aa: CASYISGGGGELFF
cdr3_nt: TGCGCCAGCTACATATCAGGGGGCGGCGGGGAGCTGTTTTTT

clone_size: -
d_call: -
cdr3_length: 15
v_call: TRBV5-6
j_call: TRBJ1-1
cdr3_aa: CASSLGPSGNTEAFF
cdr3_nt: TGTGCCAGCAGCTTGGGCCCCTCGGGAAACACTGAAGCTTTCTTT

clone_size: -
d_call: -
cdr3_length: 12
v_call: TRBV11-2
j_call: TRBJ2-2
cdr3_aa: CASGQVTGELFF
cdr3_nt: TGTGCCAGCGGCCAGGTGACCGGGGAGCTGTTTTTT

clone_size: -
d_call: -
cdr3_length: 16
v_call: TRBV9
j_call: TRBJ2-1
cdr3_aa: CASSVLGGVSYNEQFF
cdr3_nt: TGTGCCAGCAGCGTATTAGGGGGGGTTTCCTACAATGAGCAGTTCTTC

clone_size: -
d_call: TRBD1
cdr3_length: 15
v_call: TRBV5-4
j_call: TRBJ2-5
cdr3_aa: CASSPRGQGEETQYF
cdr3_nt: TGTGCCAGCAGCCCCCGGGGACAGGGGGAAGAGACCCAGTACTTC

clone_size: -
d_call: TRBD1
cdr3_length: 14
v_call: TRBV2
j_call: TRBJ1-5
cdr3_aa: CATTGDGGNQPQHF
cdr3_nt: TGTGCCACCACAGGGGATGGGGGCAATCAGCCCCAGCATTTT

clone_size: -
d_call: -
cdr3_length: 15
v_call: TRBV7-2
j_call: TRBJ2-3
cdr3_aa: CASSLVAASTDTQYF
cdr3_nt: TGTGCCAGCAGCTTAGTAGCAGCTAGCACAGATACGCAGTATTTT

clone_size: -
d_call: -
cdr3_length: 16
v_call: TRBV28
j_call: TRBJ1-1
cdr3_aa: CASSFWAGEGDTEAFF
cdr3_nt: TGTGCCAGCAGTTTTTGGGCAGGGGAAGGGGACACTGAAGCTTTCTTT

clone_size: -
d_call: TRBD1
cdr3_length: 13
v_call: TRBV10-2
j_call: TRBJ1-1
cdr3_aa: CASRDRGRTEAFF
cdr3_nt: TGCGCCAGCAGGGACAGGGGAAGGACTGAAGCTTTCTTT

clone_size: -
d_call: TRBD1
cdr3_length: 15
v_call: TRBV19
j_call: TRBJ2-3
cdr3_aa: CASSFRQGITDTQYF
cdr3_nt: TGTGCCAGTAGTTTTCGACAGGGGATCACAGATACGCAGTATTTT

clone_size: few
d_call: -
cdr3_length: 14
v_call: TRBV27
j_call: TRBJ1-2
cdr3_aa: CASRFSQENYGYTF
cdr3_nt: TGTGCCAGCCGCTTCTCCCAAGAGAACTATGGCTACACCTTC

clone_size: -
d_call: -
cdr3_length: 14
v_call: TRBV19
j_call: TRBJ1-5
cdr3_aa: CASSLGQTNQPQHF
cdr3_nt: TGTGCCAGTAGTCTAGGACAGACCAATCAGCCCCAGCATTTT

clone_size: -
d_call: TRBD1
cdr3_length: 16
v_call: TRBV5-4
j_call: TRBJ1-2
cdr3_aa: CASSLGGTGSNYGYTF
cdr3_nt: TGTGCCAGCAGCTTGGGAGGGACAGGGTCAAACTATGGCTACACCTTC

clone_size: -
d_call: -
cdr3_length: 11
v_call: TRBV28
j_call: TRBJ1-2
cdr3_aa: CAGQTNYGYTF
cdr3_nt: TGTGCCGGACAGACTAACTATGGCTACACCTTC

clone_size: -
d_call: -
cdr3_length: 14
v_call: TRBV5-1
j_call: TRBJ1-1
cdr3_aa: CASTPVGGRTEAFF
cdr3_nt: TGCGCCAGCACCCCCGTGGGGGGAAGAACTGAAGCTTTCTTT

clone_size: -
d_call: TRBD1
cdr3_length: 15
v_call: TRBV6-5
j_call: TRBJ1-1
cdr3_aa: CASGRGTGGRGEAFF
cdr3_nt: TGTGCCAGCGGGAGAGGGACAGGGGGCCGAGGTGAAGCTTTCTTT

clone_size: -
d_call: TRBD1
cdr3_length: 13
v_call: TRBV12-3/TRBV12-4
j_call: TRBJ2-5
cdr3_aa: CASSFAGGETQYF
cdr3_nt: TGTGCCAGCAGTTTCGCAGGGGGAGAGACCCAGTACTTC

clone_size: once
d_call: -
cdr3_length: 14
v_call: TRBV28
j_call: TRBJ2-3
cdr3_aa: CASSSEQLTDTQYF
cdr3_nt: TGTGCCAGCAGCTCCGAGCAACTTACAGATACGCAGTATTTT

clone_size: -
d_call: -
cdr3_length: 12
v_call: TRBV6-5
j_call: TRBJ1-1
cdr3_aa: CASRTSGTEAFF
cdr3_nt: TGTGCCAGCAGAACGTCCGGGACTGAAGCTTTCTTT

clone_size: -
d_call: TRBD1
cdr3_length: 15
v_call: TRBV5-1
j_call: TRBJ1-6
cdr3_aa: CASSWGTGNSSPLHF
cdr3_nt: TGCGCCAGCAGCTGGGGGACAGGGAATAGCTCACCCCTCCACTTT

clone_size: -
d_call: TRBD2
cdr3_length: 17
v_call: TRBV2
j_call: TRBJ2-2
cdr3_aa: CASSPGGSGINTGELFF
cdr3_nt: TGTGCCAGCAGTCCCGGTGGCAGCGGGATAAACACCGGGGAGCTGTTTTTT

clone_size: once
d_call: -
cdr3_length: 16
v_call: TRBV25-1
j_call: TRBJ1-2
cdr3_aa: CASTAAGTYEFNGYTF
cdr3_nt: TGTGCCAGCACCGCGGCGGGCACTTACGAGTTTAATGGCTACACCTTC

clone_size: -
d_call: -
cdr3_length: 13
v_call: TRBV12-5
j_call: TRBJ1-1
cdr3_aa: CASGTGPNTEAFF
cdr3_nt: TGTGCTAGTGGTACAGGGCCGAACACTGAAGCTTTCTTT

clone_size: -
d_call: TRBD2
cdr3_length: 14
v_call: TRBV5-4
j_call: TRBJ2-3
cdr3_aa: CASSHSGGKDTQYF
cdr3_nt: TGTGCCAGCAGCCACAGCGGGGGCAAAGATACGCAGTATTTT

clone_size: -
d_call: TRBD1
cdr3_length: 14
v_call: TRBV19
j_call: TRBJ2-7
cdr3_aa: CASSNRQGMYEQYF
cdr3_nt: TGTGCCAGTAGTAACCGACAGGGCATGTACGAGCAGTACTTC

clone_size: -
d_call: TRBD2
cdr3_length: 17
v_call: TRBV10-2
j_call: TRBJ2-3
cdr3_aa: CASSEVAPSGGSNTQYF
cdr3_nt: TGCGCCAGCAGTGAGGTAGCTCCAAGCGGGGGGTCAAATACGCAGTATTTT

clone_size: -
d_call: TRBD2
cdr3_length: 16
v_call: TRBV9
j_call: TRBJ2-1
cdr3_aa: CASSVGASGGANEQFF
cdr3_nt: TGTGCCAGCAGCGTAGGAGCTAGCGGGGGGGCGAATGAGCAGTTCTTC

clone_size: -
d_call: TRBD1
cdr3_length: 16
v_call: TRBV19
j_call: TRBJ2-1
cdr3_aa: CASTTTGASSYNEQFF
cdr3_nt: TGTGCCAGTACTACGACAGGGGCCAGCTCCTACAATGAGCAGTTCTTC